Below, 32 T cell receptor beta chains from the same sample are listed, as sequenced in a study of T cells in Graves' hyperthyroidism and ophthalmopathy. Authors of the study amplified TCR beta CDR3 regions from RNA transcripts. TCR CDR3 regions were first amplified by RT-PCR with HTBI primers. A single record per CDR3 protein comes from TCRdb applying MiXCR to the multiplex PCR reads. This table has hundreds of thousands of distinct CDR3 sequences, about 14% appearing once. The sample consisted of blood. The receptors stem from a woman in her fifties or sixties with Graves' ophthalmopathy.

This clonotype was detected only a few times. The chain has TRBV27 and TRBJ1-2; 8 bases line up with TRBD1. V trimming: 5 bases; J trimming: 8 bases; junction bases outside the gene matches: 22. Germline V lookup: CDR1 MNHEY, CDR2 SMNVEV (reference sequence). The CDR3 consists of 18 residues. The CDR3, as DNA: TGTGCCAGCAGTGAATATACGGACAGGGTCTTCTTAGGATCCGGCTACACCTTC. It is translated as CASSEYTDRVFLGSGYTF.

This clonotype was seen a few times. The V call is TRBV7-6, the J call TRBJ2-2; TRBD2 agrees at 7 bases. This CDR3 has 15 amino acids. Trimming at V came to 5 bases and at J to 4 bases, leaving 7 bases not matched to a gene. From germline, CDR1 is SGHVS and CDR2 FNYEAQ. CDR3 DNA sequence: TGTGCCAGCAGCACCCCGGGACTACCCACCGGGGAGCTGTTTTTT. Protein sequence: CASSTPGLPTGELFF.

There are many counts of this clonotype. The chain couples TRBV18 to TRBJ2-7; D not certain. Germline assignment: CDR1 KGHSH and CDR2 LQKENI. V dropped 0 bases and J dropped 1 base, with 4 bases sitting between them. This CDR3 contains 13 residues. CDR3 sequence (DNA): TGTGCCAGCTCACCACCGAATTCCTACGAGCAGTACTTC. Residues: CASSPPNSYEQYF.

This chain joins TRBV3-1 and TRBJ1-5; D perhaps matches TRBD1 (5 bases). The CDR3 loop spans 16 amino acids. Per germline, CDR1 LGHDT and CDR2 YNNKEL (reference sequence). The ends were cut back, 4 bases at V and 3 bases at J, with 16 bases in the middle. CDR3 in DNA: TGTGCCAGCAGCCTCTCGGGAGGGGCATCCAATCAGCCCCAGCATTTT. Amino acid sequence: CASSLSGGASNQPQHF.

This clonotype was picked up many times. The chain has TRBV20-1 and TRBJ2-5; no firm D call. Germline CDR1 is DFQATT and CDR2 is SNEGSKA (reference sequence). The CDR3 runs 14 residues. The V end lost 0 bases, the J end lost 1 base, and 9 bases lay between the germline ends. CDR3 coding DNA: TGCAGTGCTAGAGATCTCATGGTCCAAGAGACCCAGTACTTC. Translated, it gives CSARDLMVQETQYF.

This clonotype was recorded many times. The CDR3 loop reads CASSRGGSGTHTGELFF. The DNA for the CDR3 is TGCGCCAGCAGCAGAGGGGGTAGCGGGACCCACACCGGGGAGCTGTTTTTT. The chain couples TRBV5-1 to TRBJ2-2; 8 nucleotides line up with TRBD2. Germline V lookup: CDR1 SGHRS, CDR2 YFSETQ. The CDR3 is 17 amino acids. The trim removed 4 bases at V and 3 bases at J, leaving 11 bases unmatched.

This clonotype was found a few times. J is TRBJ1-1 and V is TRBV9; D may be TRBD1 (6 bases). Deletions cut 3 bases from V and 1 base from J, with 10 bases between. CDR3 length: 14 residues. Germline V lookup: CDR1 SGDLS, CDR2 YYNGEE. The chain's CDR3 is CASSGKGQNTEAFF. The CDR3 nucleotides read TGTGCCAGCAGCGGAAAGGGACAGAACACTGAAGCTTTCTTT. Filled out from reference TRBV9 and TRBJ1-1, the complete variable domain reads DSGVTQTPKHLITATGQRVTLRCSPRSGDLSVYWYQQSLDQGLQFLIQYYNGEERAKGNILERFSAQQFPDLHSELNLSSLELGDSALYFCASSGKGQNTEAFFGQGTRLTVV.

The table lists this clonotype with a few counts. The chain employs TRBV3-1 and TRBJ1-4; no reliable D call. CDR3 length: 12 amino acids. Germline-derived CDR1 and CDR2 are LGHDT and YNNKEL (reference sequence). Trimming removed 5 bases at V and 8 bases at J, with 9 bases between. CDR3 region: CASSRVDEKLFF. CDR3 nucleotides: TGTGCCAGCAGCAGGGTCGACGAAAAACTGTTTTTT.

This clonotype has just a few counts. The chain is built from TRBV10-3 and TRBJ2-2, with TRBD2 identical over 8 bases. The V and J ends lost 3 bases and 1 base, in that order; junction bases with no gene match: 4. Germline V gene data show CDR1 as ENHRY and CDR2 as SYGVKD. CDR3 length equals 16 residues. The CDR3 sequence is CAISEPAGGNTGELFF. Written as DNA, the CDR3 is TGTGCCATCAGTGAACCGGCGGGAGGGAACACCGGGGAGCTGTTTTTT.

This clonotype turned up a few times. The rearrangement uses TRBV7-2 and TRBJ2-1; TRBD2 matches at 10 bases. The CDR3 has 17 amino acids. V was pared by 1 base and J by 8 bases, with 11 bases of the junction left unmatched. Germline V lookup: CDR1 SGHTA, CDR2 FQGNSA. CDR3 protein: CASSLELLAGAFDEQFF. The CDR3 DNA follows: TGTGCCAGCAGCTTAGAGCTCCTAGCGGGAGCATTTGATGAGCAGTTCTTC.

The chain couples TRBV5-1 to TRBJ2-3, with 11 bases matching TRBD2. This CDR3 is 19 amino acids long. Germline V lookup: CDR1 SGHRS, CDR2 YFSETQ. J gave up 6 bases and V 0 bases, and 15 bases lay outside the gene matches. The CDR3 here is CASSLAVGTSGPSGDTQYF. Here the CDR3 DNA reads TGCGCCAGCAGCTTGGCAGTGGGGACTAGCGGTCCGTCTGGTGATACGCAGTATTTT.

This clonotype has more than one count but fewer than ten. CDR3 sequence (DNA): TGTGCCAGCAGCGTAGAACGGGGTCGATCACCCCTCCACTTT. Protein product: CASSVERGRSPLHF. V and J are TRBV9 and TRBJ1-6; unclear D gene. V gave up 0 bases and J gave up 10 bases, with 11 bases separating them. The CDR3 runs 14 residues. Germline loops: CDR1 SGDLS, CDR2 YYNGEE.

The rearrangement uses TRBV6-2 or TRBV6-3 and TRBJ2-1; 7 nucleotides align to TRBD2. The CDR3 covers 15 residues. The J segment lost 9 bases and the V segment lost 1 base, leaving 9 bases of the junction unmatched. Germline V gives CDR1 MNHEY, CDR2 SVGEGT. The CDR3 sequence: CASSYFREVIPEQFF. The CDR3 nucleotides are TGTGCCAGCAGTTACTTCCGGGAGGTTATCCCTGAGCAGTTCTTC.

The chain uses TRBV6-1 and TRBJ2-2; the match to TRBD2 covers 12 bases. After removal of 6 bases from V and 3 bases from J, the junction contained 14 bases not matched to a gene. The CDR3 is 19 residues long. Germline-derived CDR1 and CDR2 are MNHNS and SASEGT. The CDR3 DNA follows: TGTGCCAGCAGACGACAGGCTGGACTAGCGGGATCTCACACCGGGGAGCTGTTTTTT. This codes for CASRRQAGLAGSHTGELFF.

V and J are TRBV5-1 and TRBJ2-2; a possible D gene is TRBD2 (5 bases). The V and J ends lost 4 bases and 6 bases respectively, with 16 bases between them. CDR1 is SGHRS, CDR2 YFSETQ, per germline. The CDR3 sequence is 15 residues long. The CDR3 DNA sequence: TGCGCCAGCAGCCCCGAAGGGCGGCGGGCCGGGGAGCTGTTTTTT. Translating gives CASSPEGRRAGELFF.

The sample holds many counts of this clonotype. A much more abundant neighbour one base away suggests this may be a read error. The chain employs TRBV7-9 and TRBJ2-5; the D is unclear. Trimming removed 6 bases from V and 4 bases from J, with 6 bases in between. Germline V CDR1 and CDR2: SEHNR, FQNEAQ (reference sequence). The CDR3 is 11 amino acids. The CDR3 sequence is CASSFTETQYF. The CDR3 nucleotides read TGTGCCAGCAGTTTTACAGAGACCCAGTACTTC.

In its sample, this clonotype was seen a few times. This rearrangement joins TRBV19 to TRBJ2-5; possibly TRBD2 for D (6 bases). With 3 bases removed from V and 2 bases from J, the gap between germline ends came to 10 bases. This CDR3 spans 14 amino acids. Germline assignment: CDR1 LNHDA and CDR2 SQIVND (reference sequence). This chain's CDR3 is CASSMGGFQETQYF. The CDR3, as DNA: TGTGCCAGTAGTATGGGGGGATTTCAAGAGACCCAGTACTTC.

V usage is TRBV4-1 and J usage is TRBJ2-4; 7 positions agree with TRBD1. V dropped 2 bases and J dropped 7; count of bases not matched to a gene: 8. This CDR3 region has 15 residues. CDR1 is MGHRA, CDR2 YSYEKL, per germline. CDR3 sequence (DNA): TGCGCCAGCAGCCAACCAAAGACAGGGAACAACATTCAGTACTTC. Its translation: CASSQPKTGNNIQYF.

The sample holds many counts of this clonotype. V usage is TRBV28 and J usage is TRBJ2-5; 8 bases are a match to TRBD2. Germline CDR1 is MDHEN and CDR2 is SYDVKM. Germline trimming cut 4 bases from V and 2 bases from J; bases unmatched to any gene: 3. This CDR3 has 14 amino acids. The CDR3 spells CASSYSGTQETQYF. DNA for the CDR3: TGTGCCAGCAGTTATAGCGGGACTCAAGAGACCCAGTACTTC.

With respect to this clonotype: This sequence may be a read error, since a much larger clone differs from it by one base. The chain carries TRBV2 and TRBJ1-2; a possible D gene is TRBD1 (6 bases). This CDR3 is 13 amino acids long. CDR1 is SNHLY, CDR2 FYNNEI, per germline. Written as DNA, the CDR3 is TGTGCCAGCAGTGCAGGGGTTAACTATGGCCACACCTTC. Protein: CASSAGVNYGHTF.

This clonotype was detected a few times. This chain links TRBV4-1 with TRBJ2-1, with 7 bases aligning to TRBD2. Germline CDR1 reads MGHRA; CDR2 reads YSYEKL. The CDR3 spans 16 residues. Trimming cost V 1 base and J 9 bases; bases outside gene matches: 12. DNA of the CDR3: TGCGCCAGCAGCCAAGTATTCCTAGCGGAAAAGCGTGAGCAGTTCTTC. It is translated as CASSQVFLAEKREQFF.

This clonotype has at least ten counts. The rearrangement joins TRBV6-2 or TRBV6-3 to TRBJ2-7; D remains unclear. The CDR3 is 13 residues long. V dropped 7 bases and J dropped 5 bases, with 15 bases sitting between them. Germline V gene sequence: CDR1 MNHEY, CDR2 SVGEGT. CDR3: CASTIPNSHEQYF. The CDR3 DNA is TGTGCCAGCACCATCCCCAACTCGCACGAGCAGTACTTC.

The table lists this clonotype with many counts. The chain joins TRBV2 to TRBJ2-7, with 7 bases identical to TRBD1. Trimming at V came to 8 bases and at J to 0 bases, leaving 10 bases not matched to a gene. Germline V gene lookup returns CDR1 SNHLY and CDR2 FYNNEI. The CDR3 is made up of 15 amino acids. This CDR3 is CASQGEYGASYEQYF. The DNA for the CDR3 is TGTGCCAGCCAGGGGGAGTATGGGGCCTCCTACGAGCAGTACTTC.

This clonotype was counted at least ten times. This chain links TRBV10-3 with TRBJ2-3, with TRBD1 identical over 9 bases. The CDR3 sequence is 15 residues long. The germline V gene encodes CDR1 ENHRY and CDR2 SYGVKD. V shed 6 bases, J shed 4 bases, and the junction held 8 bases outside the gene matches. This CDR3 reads CAIRVGTGKADTQYF. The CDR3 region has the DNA TGTGCCATCAGAGTTGGGACAGGGAAGGCAGATACGCAGTATTTT.

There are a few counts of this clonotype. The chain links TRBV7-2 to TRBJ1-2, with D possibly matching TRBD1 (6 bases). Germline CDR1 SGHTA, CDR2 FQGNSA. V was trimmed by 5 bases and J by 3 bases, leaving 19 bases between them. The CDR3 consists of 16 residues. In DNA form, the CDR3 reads TGTGCCAGCAGCGAATCCAATAACAGGGCGTACTATGGCTACACCTTC. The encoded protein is CASSESNNRAYYGYTF.

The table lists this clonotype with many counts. CDR3 bases: TGTGCCAGCAGCTTAGGGGCAGCGGAAAACATTCAGTACTTC. This translates into CASSLGAAENIQYF. The chain employs TRBV7-2 and TRBJ2-4; TRBD2 might be the D (5 bases). The CDR3 consists of 14 residues. V lost 1 base and J 5 bases, leaving 9 bases between the germline ends. Germline CDR1 reads SGHTA; CDR2 reads FQGNSA.

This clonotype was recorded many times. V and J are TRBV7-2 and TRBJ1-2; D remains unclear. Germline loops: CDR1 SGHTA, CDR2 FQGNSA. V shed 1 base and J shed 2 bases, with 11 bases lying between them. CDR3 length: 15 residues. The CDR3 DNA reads TGTGCCAGCAGCTTAGTAGGCAGCCAGAACTATGGCTACACCTTC. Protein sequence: CASSLVGSQNYGYTF.

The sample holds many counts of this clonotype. The CDR3 sequence is CASSPSGRSTYEQYF. The CDR3 nucleotides read TGTGCCAGCAGTCCCAGCGGGAGAAGTACCTACGAGCAGTACTTC. This chain uses TRBV2 with TRBJ2-7, with TRBD2 matching 8 bases. V gave up 5 bases and J gave up 2 bases; unmatched junction bases: 8. CDR3 length: 15 amino acids. Germline V gives CDR1 SNHLY, CDR2 FYNNEI.

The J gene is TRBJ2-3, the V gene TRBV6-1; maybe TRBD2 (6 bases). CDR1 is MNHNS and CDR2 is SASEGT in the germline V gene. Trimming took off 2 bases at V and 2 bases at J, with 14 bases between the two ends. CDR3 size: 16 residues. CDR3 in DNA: TGTGCCAGCAGTGAAATTAGCGGATCTCTCACAGATACGCAGTATTTT. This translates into CASSEISGSLTDTQYF.

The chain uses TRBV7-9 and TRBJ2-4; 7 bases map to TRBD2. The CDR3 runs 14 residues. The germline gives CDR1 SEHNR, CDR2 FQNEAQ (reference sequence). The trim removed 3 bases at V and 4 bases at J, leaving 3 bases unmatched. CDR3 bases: TGTGCCAGCAGCTTCGGACTAGGTAAAAACATTCAGTACTTC. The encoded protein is CASSFGLGKNIQYF.

The DNA for the CDR3 is TGTGCTAGTGGTTTGGTAGATGAGCAGTTCTTC. Its translation: CASGLVDEQFF. The chain employs TRBV12-5 and TRBJ2-1; no firm D call. Trimming shortened V by 0 bases and J by 8 bases, and 2 bases separated the two germline ends. The CDR3 is made up of 11 amino acids. In germline, CDR1 is LGHNT, CDR2 FRNRAP.

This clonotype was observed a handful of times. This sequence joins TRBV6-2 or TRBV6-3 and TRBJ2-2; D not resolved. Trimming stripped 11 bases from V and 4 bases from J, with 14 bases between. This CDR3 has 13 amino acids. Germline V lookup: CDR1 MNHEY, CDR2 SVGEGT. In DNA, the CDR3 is TGTGCCGGCAAACTTCGGCCCACCGGGGAGCTGTTTTTT. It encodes CAGKLRPTGELFF.